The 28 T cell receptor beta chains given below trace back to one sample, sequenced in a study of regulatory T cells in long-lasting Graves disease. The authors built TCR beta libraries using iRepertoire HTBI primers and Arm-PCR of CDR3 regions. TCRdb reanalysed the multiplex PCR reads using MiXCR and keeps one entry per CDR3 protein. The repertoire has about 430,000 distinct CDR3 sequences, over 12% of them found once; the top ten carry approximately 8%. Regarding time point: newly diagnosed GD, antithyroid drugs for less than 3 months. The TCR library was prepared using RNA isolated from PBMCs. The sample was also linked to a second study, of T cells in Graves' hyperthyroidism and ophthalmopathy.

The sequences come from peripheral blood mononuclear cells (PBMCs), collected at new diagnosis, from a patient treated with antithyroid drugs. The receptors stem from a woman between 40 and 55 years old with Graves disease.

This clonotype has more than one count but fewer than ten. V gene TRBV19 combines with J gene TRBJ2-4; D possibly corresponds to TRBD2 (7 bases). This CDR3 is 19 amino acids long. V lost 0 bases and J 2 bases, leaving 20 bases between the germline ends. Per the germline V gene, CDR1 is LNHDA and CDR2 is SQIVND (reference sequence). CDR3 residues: CASSIDSVEGGGTKNIQYF. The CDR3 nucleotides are TGTGCCAGTAGTATAGATTCGGTAGAGGGGGGAGGGACCAAAAACATTCAGTACTTC.

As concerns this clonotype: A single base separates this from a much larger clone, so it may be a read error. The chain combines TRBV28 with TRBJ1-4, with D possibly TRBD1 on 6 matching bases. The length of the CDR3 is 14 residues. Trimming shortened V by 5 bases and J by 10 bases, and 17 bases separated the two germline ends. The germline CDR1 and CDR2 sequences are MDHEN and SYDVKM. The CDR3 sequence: CASSDYRASGKLFF. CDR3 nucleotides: TGTGCCAGCAGTGATTACAGGGCGAGTGGAAAACTGTTTTTT. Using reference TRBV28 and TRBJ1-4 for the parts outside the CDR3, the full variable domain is DVKVTQSSRYLVKRTGEKVFLECVQDMDHENMFWYRQDPGLGLRLIYFSYDVKMKEKGDIPEGYSVSREKKERFSLILESASTNQTSMYLCASSDYRASGKLFFGSGTQLSVL.

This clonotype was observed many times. The CDR3 loop is CASSPGGQNTEAFF. The CDR3 bases are TGTGCCAGCAGTCCTGGAGGACAAAACACTGAAGCTTTCTTT. The chain joins TRBV12-3 or TRBV12-4 to TRBJ1-1, with a possible D match to TRBD1 (5 bases). The CDR3 is 14 amino acids. Trimming stripped 5 bases from V and 2 bases from J, with 12 bases between.

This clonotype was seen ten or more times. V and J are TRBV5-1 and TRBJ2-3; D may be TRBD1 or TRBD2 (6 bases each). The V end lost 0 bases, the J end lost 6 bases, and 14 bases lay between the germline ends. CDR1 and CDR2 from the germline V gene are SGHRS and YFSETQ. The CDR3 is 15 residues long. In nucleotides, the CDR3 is TGCGCCAGCAGCTTGGGGGACACGGAGGGGGATACGCAGTATTTT. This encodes CASSLGDTEGDTQYF.

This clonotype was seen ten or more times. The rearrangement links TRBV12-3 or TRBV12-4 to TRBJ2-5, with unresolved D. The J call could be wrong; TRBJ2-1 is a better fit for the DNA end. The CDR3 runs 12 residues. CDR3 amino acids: CASSSVSNEQFF. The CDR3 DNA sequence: TGTGCCAGCAGTTCTGTGTCCAATGAGCAGTTCTTC.

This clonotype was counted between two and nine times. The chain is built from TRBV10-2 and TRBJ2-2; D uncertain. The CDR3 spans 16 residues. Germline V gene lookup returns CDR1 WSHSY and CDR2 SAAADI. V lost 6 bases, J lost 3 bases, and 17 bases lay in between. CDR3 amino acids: CASSAELRSDTGELFF. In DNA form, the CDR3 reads TGCGCCAGCAGCGCCGAGTTGAGGAGCGACACCGGGGAGCTGTTTTTT.

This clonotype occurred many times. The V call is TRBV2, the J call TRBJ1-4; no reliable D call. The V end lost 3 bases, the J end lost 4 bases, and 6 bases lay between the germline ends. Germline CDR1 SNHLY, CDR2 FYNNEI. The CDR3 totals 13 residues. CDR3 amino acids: CASSDAGNEKLFF. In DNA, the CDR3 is TGTGCCAGCAGTGATGCCGGTAATGAAAAACTGTTTTTT. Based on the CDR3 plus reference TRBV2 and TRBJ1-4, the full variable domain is EPEVTQTPSHQVTQMGQEVILRCVPISNHLYFYWYRQILGQKVEFLVSFYNNEISEKSEIFDDQFSVERPDGSNFTLKIRSTKLEDSAMYFCASSDAGNEKLFFGSGTQLSVL.

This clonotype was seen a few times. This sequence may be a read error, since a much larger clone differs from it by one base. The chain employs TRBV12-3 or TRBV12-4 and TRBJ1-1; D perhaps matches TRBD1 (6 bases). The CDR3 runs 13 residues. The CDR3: CASSRQRDTGAFF. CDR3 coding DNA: TGTGCCAGCAGTCGACAGAGGGACACTGGAGCTTTCTTT.

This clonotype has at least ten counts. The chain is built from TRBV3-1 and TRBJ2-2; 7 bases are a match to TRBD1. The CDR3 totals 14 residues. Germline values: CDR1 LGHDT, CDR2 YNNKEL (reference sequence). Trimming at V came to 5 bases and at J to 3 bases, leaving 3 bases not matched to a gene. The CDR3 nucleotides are TGTGCCAGCAGCTGGCAGGGGGACACCGGGGAGCTGTTTTTT. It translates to CASSWQGDTGELFF. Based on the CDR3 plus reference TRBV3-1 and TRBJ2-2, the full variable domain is DTAVSQTPKYLVTQMGNDKSIKCEQNLGHDTMYWYKQDSKKFLKIMFSYNNKELIINETVPNRFSPKSPDKAHLNLHINSLELGDSAVYFCASSWQGDTGELFFGEGSRLTVL.

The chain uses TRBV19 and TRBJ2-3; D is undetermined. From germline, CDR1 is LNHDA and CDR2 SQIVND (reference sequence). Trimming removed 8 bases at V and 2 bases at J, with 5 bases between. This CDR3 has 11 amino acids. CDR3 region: CASFHTDTQYF. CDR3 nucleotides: TGTGCCAGTTTCCACACAGATACGCAGTATTTT.

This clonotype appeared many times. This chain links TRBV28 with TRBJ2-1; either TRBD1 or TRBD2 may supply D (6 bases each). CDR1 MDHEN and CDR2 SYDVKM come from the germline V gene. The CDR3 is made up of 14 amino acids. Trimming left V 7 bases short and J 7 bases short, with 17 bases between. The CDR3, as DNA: TGTGCCAGCACTCTAGGGGGGATTAGGAATGAGCAGTTCTTC. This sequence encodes CASTLGGIRNEQFF.

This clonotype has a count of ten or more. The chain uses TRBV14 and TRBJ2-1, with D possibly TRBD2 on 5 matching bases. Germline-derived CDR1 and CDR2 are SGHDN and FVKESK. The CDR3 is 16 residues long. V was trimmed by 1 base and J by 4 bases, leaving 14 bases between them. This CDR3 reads CASSQVMGEGYNEQFF. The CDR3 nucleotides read TGTGCCAGCAGCCAAGTGATGGGAGAAGGGTACAATGAGCAGTTCTTC.

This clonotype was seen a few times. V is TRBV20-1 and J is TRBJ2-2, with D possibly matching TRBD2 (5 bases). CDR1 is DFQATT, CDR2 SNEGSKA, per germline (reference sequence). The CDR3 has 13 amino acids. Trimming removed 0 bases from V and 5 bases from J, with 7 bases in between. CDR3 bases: TGCAGTGCTAGAGAGCGGGTTACCGGGGAGCTGTTTTTT. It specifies CSARERVTGELFF.

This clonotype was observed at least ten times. The DNA of the CDR3 is TGCGCCAGCAGAACCGGGTCCCCGGTATACGAGCAGTACTTC. It yields the protein CASRTGSPVYEQYF. J is TRBJ2-7 and V is TRBV5-1, with no clear D. Germline V gene data show CDR1 as SGHRS and CDR2 as YFSETQ. V gave up 5 bases and J gave up 4 bases, with 16 bases separating them. The CDR3 runs to 14 residues. The full variable domain, in which reference TRBV5-1 and TRBJ2-7 provide the parts outside the CDR3, is KAGVTQTPRYLIKTRGQQVTLSCSPISGHRSVSWYQQTPGQGLQFLFEYFSETQRNKGNFPGRFSGRQFSNSRSEMNVSTLELGDSALYLCASRTGSPVYEQYFGPGTRLTVT.

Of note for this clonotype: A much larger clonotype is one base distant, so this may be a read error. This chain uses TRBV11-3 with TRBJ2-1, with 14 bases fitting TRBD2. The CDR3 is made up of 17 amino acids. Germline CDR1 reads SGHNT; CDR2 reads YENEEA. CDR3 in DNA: TGTGCCAGCAGCATAGATTCGGGACTAGCGGGAGAAAATGAGCAGTTCTTC. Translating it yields CASSIDSGLAGENEQFF.

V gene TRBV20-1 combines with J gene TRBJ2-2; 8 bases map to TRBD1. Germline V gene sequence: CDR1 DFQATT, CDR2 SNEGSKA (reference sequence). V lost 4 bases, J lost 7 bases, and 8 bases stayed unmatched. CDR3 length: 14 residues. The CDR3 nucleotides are TGCAGTGCTACGCCATCAGGGGGCGACGGGGAGCTGTTTTTT. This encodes CSATPSGGDGELFF.

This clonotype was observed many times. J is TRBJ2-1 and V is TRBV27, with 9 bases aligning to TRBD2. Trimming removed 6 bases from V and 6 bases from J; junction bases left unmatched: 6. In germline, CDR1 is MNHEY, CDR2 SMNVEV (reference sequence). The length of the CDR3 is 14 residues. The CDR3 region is CASSYGLALNEQFF. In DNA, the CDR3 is TGTGCCAGCAGCTACGGACTAGCGCTCAATGAGCAGTTCTTC.

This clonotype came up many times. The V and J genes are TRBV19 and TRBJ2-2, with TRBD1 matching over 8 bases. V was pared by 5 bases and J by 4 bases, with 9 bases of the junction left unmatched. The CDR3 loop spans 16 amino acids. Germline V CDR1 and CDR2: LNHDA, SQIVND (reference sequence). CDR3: CASSPRGQGGTGELFF. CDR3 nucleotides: TGTGCCAGTAGTCCCCGAGGACAGGGAGGCACCGGGGAGCTGTTTTTT.

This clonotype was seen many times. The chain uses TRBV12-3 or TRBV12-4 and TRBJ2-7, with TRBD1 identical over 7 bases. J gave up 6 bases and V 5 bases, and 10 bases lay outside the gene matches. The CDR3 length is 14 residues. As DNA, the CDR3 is TGTGCCAGCAGTATGGACAGGTCTCTTGGCGAGCAGTACTTC. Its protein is CASSMDRSLGEQYF.

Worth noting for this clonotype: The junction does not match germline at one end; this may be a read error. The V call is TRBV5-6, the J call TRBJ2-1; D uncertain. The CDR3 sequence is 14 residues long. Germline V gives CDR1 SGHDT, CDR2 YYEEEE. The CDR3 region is CASNNWGGNNERFF. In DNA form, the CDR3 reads TGTGCCAGCAACAATTGGGGTGGAAACAATGAGCGGTTCTTC.

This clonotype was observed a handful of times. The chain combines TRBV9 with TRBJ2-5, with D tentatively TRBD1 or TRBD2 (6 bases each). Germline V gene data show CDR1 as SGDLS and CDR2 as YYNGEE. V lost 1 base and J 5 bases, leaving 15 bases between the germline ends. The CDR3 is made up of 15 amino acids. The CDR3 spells CASSVFIGGGETQYF. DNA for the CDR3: TGTGCCAGCAGCGTATTTATCGGAGGGGGGGAGACCCAGTACTTC.

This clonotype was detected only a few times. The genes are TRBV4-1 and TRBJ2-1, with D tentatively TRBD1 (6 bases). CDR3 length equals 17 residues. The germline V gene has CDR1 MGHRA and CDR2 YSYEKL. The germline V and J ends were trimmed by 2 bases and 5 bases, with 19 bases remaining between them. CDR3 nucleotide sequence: TGCGCCAGCAGCCAAACCCCGCCAGGGGCGGAGAACAATGAGCAGTTCTTC. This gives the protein CASSQTPPGAENNEQFF.

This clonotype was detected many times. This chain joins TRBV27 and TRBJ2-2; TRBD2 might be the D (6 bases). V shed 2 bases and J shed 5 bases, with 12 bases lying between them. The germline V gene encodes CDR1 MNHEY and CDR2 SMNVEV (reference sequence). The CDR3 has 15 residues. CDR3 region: CASSLLATGTGELFF. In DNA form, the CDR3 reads TGTGCCAGCAGTTTACTAGCGACCGGGACCGGGGAGCTGTTTTTT.

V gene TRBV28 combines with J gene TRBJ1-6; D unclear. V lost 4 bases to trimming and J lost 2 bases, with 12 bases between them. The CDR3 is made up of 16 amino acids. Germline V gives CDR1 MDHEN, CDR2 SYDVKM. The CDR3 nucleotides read TGTGCCAGCAGTTACCCCGGGGTCGCCTATAATTCACCCCTCCACTTT. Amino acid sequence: CASSYPGVAYNSPLHF.

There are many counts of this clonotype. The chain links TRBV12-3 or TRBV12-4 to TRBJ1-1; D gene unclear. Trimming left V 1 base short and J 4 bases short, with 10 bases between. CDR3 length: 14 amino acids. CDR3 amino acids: CASSLGGISTEAFF. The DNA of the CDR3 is TGTGCCAGCAGTTTAGGTGGCATCTCCACTGAAGCTTTCTTT.

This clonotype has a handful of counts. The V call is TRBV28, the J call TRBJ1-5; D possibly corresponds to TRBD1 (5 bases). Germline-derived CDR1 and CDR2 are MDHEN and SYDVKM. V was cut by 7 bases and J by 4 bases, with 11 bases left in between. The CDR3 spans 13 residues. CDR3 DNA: TGTGCCAGCATGGAGGGGTCTAATCAGCCCCAGCATTTT. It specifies CASMEGSNQPQHF.

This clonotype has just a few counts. CDR3 DNA sequence: TGCGCCAGCAGCCAAGGGGCGCAGGGGGAGGGAGAGACCCAGTACTTC. It specifies CASSQGAQGEGETQYF. The chain links TRBV4-3 to TRBJ2-5; D could derive from TRBD1 or TRBD2 (7 bases each). The length of the CDR3 is 16 residues. The germline V gene encodes CDR1 LGHNA and CDR2 YSLEER. Trimming took off 1 base at V and 4 bases at J, with 16 bases between the two ends.

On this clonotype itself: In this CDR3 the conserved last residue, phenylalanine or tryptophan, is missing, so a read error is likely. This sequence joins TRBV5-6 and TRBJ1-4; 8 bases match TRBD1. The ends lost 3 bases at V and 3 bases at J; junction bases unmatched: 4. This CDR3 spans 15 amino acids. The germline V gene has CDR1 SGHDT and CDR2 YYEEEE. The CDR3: CASSWTGRPNEKLFS. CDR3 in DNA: TGTGCCAGCAGCTGGACAGGGCGCCCTAATGAAAAACTGTTTTCT.